This section outlines one T cell receptor (beta chain) sequence together with its context. This clonotype was seen a few times. Its antigen is not yet known. Within one base of it there is no much larger clone, and no base qualities were kept. The sample originates from a study of blood T cells in healthy people across ages (dated by TCRdb to between 2014 and 2017). With regard to the full study: Template switching captured roughly one uniquely barcoded TCR beta cDNA molecule per two T cells in model experiments. Using deep sequencing normalized with unique cDNA molecular identifiers, the study measured how TCR beta repertoire diversity changes with age. Two additional independent replicas of 1 million unique cDNA reads from the same blood draw were analyzed for two donors (one aged 18 to 30 and one aged 80 or older). The donors were divided into four age groups: young (average about 15 years), middle-aged (about 40), aged (under 70) and long-lived (82). To avoid experimental bias, donors of different ages were randomly spread across the sequencing lanes.

Donors were 40 or so systemically healthy Caucasian individuals from Russia aged roughly 6 to 90 years. Each donor gave 8 to 10 milliliters of peripheral blood, drawn into EDTA-treated Vacutainer tubes. Ficoll-Paque density-gradient centrifugation was used to isolate PBMCs, with at least 7 million obtained per sample. Trizol reagent was used to extract total RNA from the PBMCs, yielding at least 5 micrograms per sample. For every donor, an aliquot of PBMCs went through flow cytometry to measure the percentages of naive CD45RAhigh/CD27high T cells. Taken from cysteine to phenylalanine, the CDR3 has 16 residues. Left in the record is the CDR3 DNA by itself, 48 bases read in frame from the first base. The germline V gene (reference sequence) supplies CDR1 MNHNY and CDR2 SVGAGI. The junction carries 16 bases between V and J, which are trimmed by 0 bases and 5 bases respectively. Paper-wide results and their limitations: Compared with the aged group, the long-lived group had more naive CD4+ T cells, fewer expanded clones and increased TCR diversity, a pattern suggesting age selection. Estimates of total diversity based on one million sequenced T cells were regarded as lower bounds and as underestimates. Bulk unsorted PBMC profiling prevented conclusive comparison of naive and antigen-experienced compartments. Observed TCR beta diversity per million T cells fell roughly linearly with age, and a significant reduction was already apparent by age roughly 40. The CMV infection status of donors was not known, potentially confounding age-related changes in expanded clonotypes. A strong correlation was found between observed TCR beta diversity and the percentage of naive T cells measured by flow cytometry.

The library was made by 5' RACE. Sequencing used an Illumina HiSeq 2500. A second PCR of roughly 6 to 11 cycles was run with a J-beta primer mix and a sample-barcoded 5' primer. A unique molecular identifier was introduced onto each TCR beta cDNA molecule by a template-switch 5' adaptor carrying 12 random nucleotides. Each sample yielded at least 2.5 million CDR3-containing paired-end reads. First-strand cDNA was synthesized from all RNA with the Mint cDNA synthesis kit, primed by a TRBC-specific oligonucleotide. Following uracil-DNA glycosylase treatment, a first 18-cycle PCR with universal primers M1SS and BC2_uni_R was performed on all cDNA. The source study handled its data this way. Each sample was normalized by randomly selecting 1 million high-quality reads, each carrying a distinct molecular identifier. Reads with shared molecular identifiers were discarded instead of being binned into consensus sequences. MiTCR, run with a Q25 quality threshold and the strictest error-elimination algorithm, handled CDR3 identification, clonotype clustering and error correction. Lower-bound total TCR beta diversity was estimated with a nonparametric unseen species model using Euler transformation. TCRdb reprocessing: public reads trimmed at Q25 with fastp, clones called with MiXCR, in-frame beta chains kept. For every CDR3 protein sequence, its rows merge into one entry that carries the most common genes and DNA. The authors' filters were not applied to this entry. For this sample the table gives approximately 690,000 distinct CDR3 sequences, of which roughly 53% were detected only once. The ten largest account for roughly 34% of the sample.

The receptor chain draws on TRBV6-6 and TRBJ2-5, with TRBD1 perhaps the D gene, on 5 matching bases. Material: blood. The TCR sequence derives from a man aged 55 to 70 in good health. The CDR3 sequence is CASSYSGQPKGETQYF. The DNA reads TGTGCCAGCAGTTACTCCGGGCAGCCCAAGGGGGAGACCCAGTACTTC.